This T cell receptor (beta chain) is drawn from a study of blood T cell repertoires in COVID-19. Sequencing was performed with immunoSEQ multiplex PCR; in TCRdb, only in-frame clones are kept and a portion is missing. The data contain about 310,000 clones, roughly 90% of them singletons. The V segment lost 2 bases and the J segment 1 base; nucleotides outside the gene matches: 4. This CDR3 is 15 amino acids long. CDR1 is MNHEY and CDR2 is SMNVEV in the germline V gene (reference sequence). Sequencing input: peripheral blood. The rearrangement joins TRBV27 to TRBJ2-7; 8 bases line up with TRBD2. The origin of this receptor is a woman aged 25 to 39 with COVID-19, enrolled during active disease. The CDR3 bases are TGTGCCAGCAGTTTACGGGCGGGAGGTTCCTACGAGCAGTACTTC. Amino acid sequence: CASSLRAGGSYEQYF.